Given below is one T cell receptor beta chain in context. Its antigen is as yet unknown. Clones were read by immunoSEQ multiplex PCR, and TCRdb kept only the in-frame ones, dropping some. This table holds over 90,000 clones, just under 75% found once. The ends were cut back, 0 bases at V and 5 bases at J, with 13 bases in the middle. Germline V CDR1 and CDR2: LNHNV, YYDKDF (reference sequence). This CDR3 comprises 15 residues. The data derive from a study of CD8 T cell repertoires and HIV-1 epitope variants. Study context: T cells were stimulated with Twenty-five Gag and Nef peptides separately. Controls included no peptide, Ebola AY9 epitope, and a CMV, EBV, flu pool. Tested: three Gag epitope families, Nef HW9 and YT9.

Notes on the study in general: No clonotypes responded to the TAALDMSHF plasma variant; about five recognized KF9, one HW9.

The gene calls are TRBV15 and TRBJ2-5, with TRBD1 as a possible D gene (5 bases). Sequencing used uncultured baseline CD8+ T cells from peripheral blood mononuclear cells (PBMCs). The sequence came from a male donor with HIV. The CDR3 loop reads CATSREGQGDETQYF. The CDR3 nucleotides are TGTGCCACCAGCAGAGAAGGGCAGGGCGACGAGACCCAGTACTTC.